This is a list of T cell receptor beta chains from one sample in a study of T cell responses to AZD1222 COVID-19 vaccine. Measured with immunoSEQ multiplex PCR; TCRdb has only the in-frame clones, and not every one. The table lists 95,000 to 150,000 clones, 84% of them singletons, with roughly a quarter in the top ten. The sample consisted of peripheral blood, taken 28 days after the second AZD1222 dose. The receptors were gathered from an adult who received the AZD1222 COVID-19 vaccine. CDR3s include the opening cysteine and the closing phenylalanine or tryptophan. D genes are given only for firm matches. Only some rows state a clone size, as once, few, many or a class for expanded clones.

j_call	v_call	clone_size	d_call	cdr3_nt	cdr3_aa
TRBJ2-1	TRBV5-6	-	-	TGTGCCAGCAGCTTGGTGACCTCGCTGCAGTTCTTC	CASSLVTSLQFF
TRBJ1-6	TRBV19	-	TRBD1	TGTGCCAGTAGTCCTACAGGGGCCTCCAATTCACCCCTCCACTTT	CASSPTGASNSPLHF
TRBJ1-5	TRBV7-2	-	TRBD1	TGTGCCAGCAGCTCCGGGTGGGGACAGGGAGGCAATCAGCCCCAGCATTTT	CASSSGWGQGGNQPQHF
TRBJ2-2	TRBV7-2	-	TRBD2	TGTGCCAGCAGCCTAAAAATAGCGGGTTCGTACACCGGGGAGCTGTTTTTT	CASSLKIAGSYTGELFF
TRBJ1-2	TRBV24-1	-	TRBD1	TGTGCCACCAGTGATTCCGGGACAGGGCTCTCACTCAATGGCTACACCTTC	CATSDSGTGLSLNGYTF
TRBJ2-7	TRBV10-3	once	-	TGTGCCATCAGTGAGGGTTCCCGGGACAACCTTTTC	CAISEGSRDNLF
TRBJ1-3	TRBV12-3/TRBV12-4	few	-	TGTGCCAGCAGAGCAAGGACCTCCGGGGGGTATTTT	CASRARTSGGYF
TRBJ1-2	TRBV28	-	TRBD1	TGTGCCAGCAAGGGGACAGCTTACTCTGGCTACACCTTC	CASKGTAYSGYTF
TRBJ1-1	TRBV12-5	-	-	TGTGCTAGTGGTCCCCCGGAGAGAAGCGCTGAAGCTTTCTTT	CASGPPERSAEAFF
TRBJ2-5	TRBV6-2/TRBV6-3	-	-	TGTGCCAGCAGTTATAACGAAGAGACCCAGTACTTC	CASSYNEETQYF
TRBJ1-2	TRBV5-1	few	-	TGCGCCAGCAGCTTGGAATCCCCGTCGTATGGCTACACCTTC	CASSLESPSYGYTF
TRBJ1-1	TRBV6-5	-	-	TGTGCCAGCAGGTCGTCTGAGAACACTGAAGCTTTCTTT	CASRSSENTEAFF
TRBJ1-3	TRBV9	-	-	TGTGCCAGCAGTACAGGGAGTGGAAACACCATATATTTT	CASSTGSGNTIYF
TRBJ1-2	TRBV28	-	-	TGTGCCAGCAGTCGGATCACCTCCTATGGCTACACCTTC	CASSRITSYGYTF
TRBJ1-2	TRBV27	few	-	TGTGCCAGCAGTTTAAGGGACGAGAACTATGGCTACACCTTC	CASSLRDENYGYTF
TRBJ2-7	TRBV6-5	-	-	TGTGCCAGCAGTTACAAGGGCTACGATCAGTACTTC	CASSYKGYDQYF
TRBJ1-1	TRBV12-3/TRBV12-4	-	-	TGTGCCAGCAGTTACTTACAGGGCACTGAAGCTTTCTTT	CASSYLQGTEAFF
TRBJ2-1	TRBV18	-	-	TGTGCCAGCCAAGGAGAGGTTCGAATGCAGTTCTTC	CASQGEVRMQFF
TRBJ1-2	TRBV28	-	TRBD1	TGTGCCAGCAGTTCTCCAGGACAGGCCACTTTCTATGGCTACACCTTC	CASSSPGQATFYGYTF
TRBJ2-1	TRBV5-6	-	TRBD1	TGTGCCAGCAGCTTGGTTGGGACAGCACAGTACAATGAGCAGTTCTTC	CASSLVGTAQYNEQFF
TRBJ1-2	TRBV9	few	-	TGTGCCAGTCGCCCAGTGGGGGACACCTATGGCTACACCTTC	CASRPVGDTYGYTF
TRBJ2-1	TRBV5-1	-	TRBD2	TGCGCCAGCAGCCCCGGGAGGAGTAGCAATGAGCAGTTCTTC	CASSPGRSSNEQFF
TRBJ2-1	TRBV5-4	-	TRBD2	TGTGCCAGCAGCTCTAGCGGGGGGGCTGGGAATGAGCAGTTCTTC	CASSSSGGAGNEQFF
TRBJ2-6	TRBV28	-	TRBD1	TGTGCCAGCAGCTTGTGGGACAGCACACGCTCTGGGGCCAACGTCCTGACTTTC	CASSLWDSTRSGANVLTF
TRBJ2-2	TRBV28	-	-	TGTGCCAGCAGTCTCCCTGGGCAGGGGACGGCCGGGGAGCTGTTTTTT	CASSLPGQGTAGELFF
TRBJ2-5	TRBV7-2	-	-	TGTGCCAGCAGCTTAGAGCAGGGACCCCATCGGGGCCAGTACTTC	CASSLEQGPHRGQYF
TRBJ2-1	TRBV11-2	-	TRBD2	TGTGCCAGCAGCGCGACTAGCGGGGCCCTCTCCTACAATGAGCAGTTCTTC	CASSATSGALSYNEQFF
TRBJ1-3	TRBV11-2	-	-	TGTGCCAGCAGCTTAGTCTTAGATAATCGATCTGGAAACACCATATATTTT	CASSLVLDNRSGNTIYF
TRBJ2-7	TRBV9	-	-	TGTGCCAGCAGCGCCCGACTGGACTCCTACGAGCAGTACTTC	CASSARLDSYEQYF
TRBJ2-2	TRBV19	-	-	TGTGCCAGTAGTATGGATTTGTCCGGGGAGCTGTTTTTT	CASSMDLSGELFF
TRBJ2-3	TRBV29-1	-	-	TGCAGCGTTGTTGGGATGAGGGATACGCAGTATTTT	CSVVGMRDTQYF